Listed below are T cell receptor beta chains from one sample, sequenced in a study of T cell changes during pregnancy in multiple sclerosis. Produced via immunoSEQ multiplex PCR; TCRdb's table is partial and in-frame only. The table records about 59,000 clones, about 83% of them present only once. The sample consisted of peripheral blood from another person, used as feeder cells. The receptor source for this set is a human donor whose cells served as feeder cells for cultures in a pregnancy study. CDR3s include the opening cysteine and the closing phenylalanine or tryptophan. The D gene is left open where the match is weak. Size values are once, few and many counts, or a class for expanded clones, and some rows have none.

DNA: TGTGCCAGCAGGATAGGGGGGACGGGCAATCAGCCCCAGCATTTT; CDR3: CASRIGGTGNQPQHF; V: TRBV6-1; J: TRBJ1-5; size: .; length: 15; D: .
DNA: TGTGCCAGCAGCCATCGGGACAGGGGGCATGGCTACACCTTC; CDR3: CASSHRDRGHGYTF; V: TRBV7-9; J: TRBJ1-2; size: .; length: 14; D: TRBD1
DNA: TGTGCCAGTAGGCCCCTTACCACAGCGGCTAGCACAGATACGCAGTATTTT; CDR3: CASRPLTTAASTDTQYF; V: TRBV19; J: TRBJ2-3; size: once; length: 17; D: .
DNA: TGTGCCAGCAGCGTAGAGGGGAGCCTGTGGGAGACCCAGTACTTC; CDR3: CASSVEGSLWETQYF; V: TRBV9; J: TRBJ2-5; size: .; length: 15; D: .
DNA: TGCGCCAGCAGTCTCCGTCCCCCGGAGCAGTACTTC; CDR3: CASSLRPPEQYF; V: TRBV5-1; J: TRBJ2-7; size: .; length: 12; D: .
DNA: TGTGCCAGCAGCCAAGATCGGGCCCCAGGTCGGGAGACCCAGTACTTC; CDR3: CASSQDRAPGRETQYF; V: TRBV4-2; J: TRBJ2-5; size: .; length: 16; D: .
DNA: TGTGCCAGCAGCTTGGGAGGCAGGACAGATACGCAGTATTTT; CDR3: CASSLGGRTDTQYF; V: TRBV7-3; J: TRBJ2-3; size: once; length: 14; D: .
DNA: TGTGCCAGCAGCGTGGGGGGGGTAAATCAGCCCCAGCATTTT; CDR3: CASSVGGVNQPQHF; V: TRBV9; J: TRBJ1-5; size: once; length: 14; D: .
DNA: TGTGCCAGCAGCCCGCGACTAGCCTTACAAGAGACCCAGTACTTC; CDR3: CASSPRLALQETQYF; V: TRBV7-2; J: TRBJ2-5; size: .; length: 15; D: TRBD2
DNA: TGTGCCAGCAGCTTAGGACGAGATACGCAGTATTTT; CDR3: CASSLGRDTQYF; V: TRBV11-2; J: TRBJ2-3; size: .; length: 12; D: .
DNA: TGCGCCAGCAGCCCGGCGCCAGGGGTCAACTATGGCTACACCTTC; CDR3: CASSPAPGVNYGYTF; V: TRBV4-1; J: TRBJ1-2; size: few; length: 15; D: .
DNA: TGTGCCAGCAGCATCCCGCCAGGGATCTACAATGAGCAGTTCTTC; CDR3: CASSIPPGIYNEQFF; V: TRBV13; J: TRBJ2-1; size: .; length: 15; D: .
DNA: TGTGCCAGCAGTGATAACGACGCCTCACCCCTCCACTTT; CDR3: CASSDNDASPLHF; V: TRBV6-4; J: TRBJ1-6; size: .; length: 13; D: .
DNA: TGTGCCAGCAAGGGGACTAGCGGGGACACCTACGAGCAGTACTTC; CDR3: CASKGTSGDTYEQYF; V: TRBV27; J: TRBJ2-7; size: .; length: 15; D: TRBD2
DNA: TGTGCCAGCAGCTCCGGACTAGCGAAGCGCGAGCAGTACTTC; CDR3: CASSSGLAKREQYF; V: TRBV7-9; J: TRBJ2-7; size: .; length: 14; D: TRBD2
DNA: TGTGCCAGCAGTCCCCAGACCCCCTCCTACGAGCAGTACTTC; CDR3: CASSPQTPSYEQYF; V: TRBV28; J: TRBJ2-7; size: .; length: 14; D: .
DNA: TGCGCCAGCAGCTTTCAGGGGTTCGCGTCAGAGACCCAGTACTTC; CDR3: CASSFQGFASETQYF; V: TRBV5-1; J: TRBJ2-5; size: .; length: 15; D: .
DNA: TGCAGCGTTGCTCGGGAGGCGGGGCGGGAGGGGGAGACCCAGTACTTC; CDR3: CSVAREAGREGETQYF; V: TRBV29-1; J: TRBJ2-5; size: .; length: 16; D: TRBD2
DNA: TGTGCCACCAGCAGAGACTCCTCGGAGACCCAGTACTTC; CDR3: CATSRDSSETQYF; V: TRBV15; J: TRBJ2-5; size: .; length: 13; D: .
DNA: TGTGCCAGCAGTCCCGGATACAATGAGCAGTTCTTC; CDR3: CASSPGYNEQFF; V: TRBV27; J: TRBJ2-1; size: .; length: 12; D: .
DNA: TGTGCCAGTCGTTGGTTTGGGGCACAAGAAGCTTTCTTT; CDR3: CASRWFGAQEAFF; V: TRBV2; J: TRBJ1-1; size: .; length: 13; D: .
DNA: TGTGCCAGCAGGGCCAGTGAGAATGAGCAGTTCTTC; CDR3: CASRASENEQFF; V: TRBV2; J: TRBJ2-1; size: .; length: 12; D: .
DNA: TGTGCCAGCAGCGCTACAGGGGGCAGGGGGGAGCAGTACTTC; CDR3: CASSATGGRGEQYF; V: TRBV5-4; J: TRBJ2-7; size: .; length: 14; D: TRBD1